This TCR beta chain was identified during a study of regulatory T cells in long-lasting Graves disease. Building the TCR beta libraries relied on iRepertoire HTBI primers, and CDR3 regions underwent Arm-PCR. One entry per CDR3 protein, called by TCRdb with MiXCR from the multiplex PCR reads. The sample holds about 540,000 distinct CDR3 sequences; roughly 13% are singletons and the top ten take about 9.1%. The germline V gene has CDR1 MGHRA and CDR2 YSYEKL. This CDR3 is 14 amino acids long. V was cut by 1 base and J by 6 bases, with 9 bases left in between. As for time point: newly diagnosed GD, antithyroid drugs for less than 3 months. Following extraction of RNA from PBMCs, that RNA was used to make the TCR library. Another study also made use of these data, one on T cells in Graves' hyperthyroidism and ophthalmopathy.

The chain is built from TRBV4-1 and TRBJ2-2; D is ambiguous. The sample was peripheral blood mononuclear cells (PBMCs), taken at new diagnosis, from a patient treated with antithyroid drugs. The receptor's source is a man aged 30 to 39 with Graves disease. The CDR3: CASSQATKPGELFF. CDR3 nucleotide sequence: TGCGCCAGCAGCCAAGCTACAAAGCCCGGGGAGCTGTTTTTT.